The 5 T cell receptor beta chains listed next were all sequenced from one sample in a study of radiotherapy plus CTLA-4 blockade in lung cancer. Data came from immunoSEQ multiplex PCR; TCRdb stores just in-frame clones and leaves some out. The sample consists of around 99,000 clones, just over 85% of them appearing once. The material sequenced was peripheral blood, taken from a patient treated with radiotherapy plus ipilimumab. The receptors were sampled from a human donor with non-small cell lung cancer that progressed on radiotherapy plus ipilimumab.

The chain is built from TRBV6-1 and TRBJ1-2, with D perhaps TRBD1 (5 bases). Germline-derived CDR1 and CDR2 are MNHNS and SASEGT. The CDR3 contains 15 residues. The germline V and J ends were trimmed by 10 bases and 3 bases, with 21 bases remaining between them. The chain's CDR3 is CATSAVGLPDYGYTF. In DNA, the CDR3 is TGTGCCACCTCCGCGGTGGGACTCCCTGACTATGGCTACACCTTC.

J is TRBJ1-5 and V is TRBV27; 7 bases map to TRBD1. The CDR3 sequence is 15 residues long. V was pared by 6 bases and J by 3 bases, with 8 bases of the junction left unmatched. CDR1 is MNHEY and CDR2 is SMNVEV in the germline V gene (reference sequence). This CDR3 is CASSQGDRSNQPQHF. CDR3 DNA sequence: TGTGCCAGCAGCCAGGGGGACAGATCCAATCAGCCCCAGCATTTT.

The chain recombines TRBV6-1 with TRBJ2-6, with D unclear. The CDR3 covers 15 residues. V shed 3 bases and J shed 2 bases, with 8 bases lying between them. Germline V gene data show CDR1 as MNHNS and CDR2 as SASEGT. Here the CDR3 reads CASSEQATGANVLTF. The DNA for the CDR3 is TGTGCCAGCAGTGAGCAAGCAACTGGGGCCAACGTCCTGACTTTC.

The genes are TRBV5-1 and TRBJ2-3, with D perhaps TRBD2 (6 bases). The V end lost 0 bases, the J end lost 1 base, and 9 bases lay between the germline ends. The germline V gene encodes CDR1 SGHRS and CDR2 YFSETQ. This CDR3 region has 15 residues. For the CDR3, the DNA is TGCGCCAGCAGCTTGGGGGAGCGGGGCACAGATACGCAGTATTTT. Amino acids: CASSLGERGTDTQYF.

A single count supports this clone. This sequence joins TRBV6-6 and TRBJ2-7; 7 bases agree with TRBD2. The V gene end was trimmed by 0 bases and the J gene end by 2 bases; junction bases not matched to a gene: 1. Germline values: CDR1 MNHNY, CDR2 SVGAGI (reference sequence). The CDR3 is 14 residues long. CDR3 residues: CASSYSAGTYEQYF. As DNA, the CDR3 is TGTGCCAGCAGTTACTCAGCGGGAACCTACGAGCAGTACTTC.